This T cell receptor (beta chain) is drawn from a study of cytomegalovirus exposure and HLA in healthy donors. Study observations and caveats: By HLA locus, TCR association rates varied in a later analysis, with DRB1 showing the most and HLA-C the fewest.

With 60 Vbeta and 13 Jbeta primers, the PCR was carried out. Data came from immunoSEQ multiplex PCR; TCRdb stores just in-frame clones and leaves some out. The sample includes about 130,000 clones, 80% to 90% seen only once; the top ten take around 3%. Turning to this clone: Its antigen is not identified.

V shed 3 bases, J shed 6 bases, and the junction held 3 bases outside the gene matches. Germline V gene data show CDR1 as MNHEY and CDR2 as SMNVEV (reference sequence). This CDR3 spans 14 amino acids. The clonotype comes from a woman younger than 35 in good health and CMV-seropositive. Material for sequencing was PBMCs. The chain couples TRBV27 to TRBJ2-1; 9 nucleotides line up with TRBD1. The DNA for the CDR3 is TGTGCCAGCAGTTTCGGGACAGGGTTCAATGAGCAGTTCTTC. It encodes CASSFGTGFNEQFF.